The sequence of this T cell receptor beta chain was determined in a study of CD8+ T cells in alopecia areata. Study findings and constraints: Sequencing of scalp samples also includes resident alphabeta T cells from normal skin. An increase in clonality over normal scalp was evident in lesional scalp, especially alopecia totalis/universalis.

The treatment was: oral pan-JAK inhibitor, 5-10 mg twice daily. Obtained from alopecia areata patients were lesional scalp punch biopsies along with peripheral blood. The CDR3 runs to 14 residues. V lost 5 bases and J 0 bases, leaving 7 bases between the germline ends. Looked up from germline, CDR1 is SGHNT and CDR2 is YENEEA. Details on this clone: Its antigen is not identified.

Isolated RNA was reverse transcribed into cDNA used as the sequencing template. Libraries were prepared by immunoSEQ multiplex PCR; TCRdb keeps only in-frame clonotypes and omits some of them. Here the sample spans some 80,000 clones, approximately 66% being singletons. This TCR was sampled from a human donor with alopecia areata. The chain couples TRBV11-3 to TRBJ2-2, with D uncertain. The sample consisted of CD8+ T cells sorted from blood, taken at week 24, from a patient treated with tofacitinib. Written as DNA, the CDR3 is TGTGCCAGCAGCATTACAGCGAACACCGGGGAGCTGTTTTTT. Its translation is CASSITANTGELFF.